This TCR beta chain was recovered during a study of PD-1 blockade in classical Hodgkin lymphoma. Whole-study results and caveats: Undefined causes, possibly disease activity or prior therapy, underlie the repertoire differences. The CD4+ diversity rise by C4D1 was clearest in complete responders.

This table comes from immunoSEQ multiplex PCR, and its TCRdb copy is limited to in-frame clones, with some not included. The table records some 93,000 clones, 89% of them present only once. Every single patient, without exception, relapsed after autologous stem cell transplantation, and brentuximab vedotin exposure varied. In the case of this clone: Its antigen is not identified.

Trimming at V came to 0 bases and at J to 5 bases, leaving 3 bases not matched to a gene. The germline V gene encodes CDR1 WSHSY and CDR2 SAAADI. The CDR3 totals 15 residues. The V gene is TRBV10-2, the J gene TRBJ2-5; TRBD2 aligns across 10 bases. The receptor was derived from a human donor with classical Hodgkin lymphoma. The source was peripheral blood mononuclear cells (PBMCs), collected before the second cycle of nivolumab. The CDR3 bases are TGCGCCAGCAGTGAGTCTAGCGGGGGGACGGAGACCCAGTACTTC. It yields the protein CASSESSGGTETQYF.